This passage covers 2 T cell receptor beta chains from one sample sequenced in a study of blood T cell repertoires in COVID-19. This table comes from immunoSEQ multiplex PCR, and its TCRdb copy is limited to in-frame clones, with some not included. In the table there are more than 250,000 clones, around 85% of which are singletons. Sequencing was done on a sample of peripheral blood. Receptors originate from a woman younger than 45 who had recovered from COVID-19.

V gene TRBV3-1 (or the pseudogene TRBV3-2) combines with J gene TRBJ1-3, with 7 nucleotides matching TRBD1. This CDR3 has 17 amino acids. Germline CDR1 reads LGHDT; CDR2 reads YNNKEL (reference sequence). V lost 0 bases to trimming and J lost 2 bases; unmatched junction nucleotides: 7. DNA of the CDR3: TGTGCCAGCAGCCAAGATACAGGACAGGTTACTGGAAACACCATATATTTT. Translation: CASSQDTGQVTGNTIYF.

The CDR3 spells CASSQAPGSNQPQHF. DNA of the CDR3: TGTGCCAGCAGCCAAGCTCCGGGTAGCAATCAGCCCCAGCATTTT. The chain links TRBV3-1 (or the pseudogene TRBV3-2) to TRBJ1-5; D gene ambiguous. Trimming took off 1 base at V and 0 bases at J, with 7 bases between the two ends. CDR1 LGHDT and CDR2 YNNKEL come from the germline V gene (reference sequence). The CDR3 consists of 15 residues.